This T cell receptor beta chain originates from a study of blood T cell repertoires in COVID-19. As handled by the study authors: Reference gene primer amplification yielded estimated nucleated cell counts. The repertoire was sequenced with immunoSEQ multiplex PCR; TCRdb's copy has only in-frame clones and lacks some. The V and J calls and clone size are taken from that table; D and trimming were inferred from the DNA. The sample has fewer than 350,000 clones, 80% to 90% seen once. With V trimmed by 6 bases and J by 7 bases, 9 bases remained unmatched. The germline CDR1 and CDR2 sequences are MDHEN and SYDVKM. The CDR3 runs 16 residues.

The TCR comes from a woman aged 40-49 years with acute COVID-19. V and J are TRBV28 and TRBJ2-1; 13 bases line up with TRBD2. Material for sequencing was PBMCs or T cells enriched from blood (not recorded which). CDR3: CASRHGLAGVGNEQFF. CDR3 in DNA: TGTGCCAGCAGACACGGACTAGCGGGAGTAGGTAATGAGCAGTTCTTC.